This T cell receptor beta chain derives from a study of blood T cells in healthy people across ages. Broader study findings: Using unsorted PBMCs precluded a conclusive naive versus antigen-experienced comparison. Age advanced and TCR beta diversity per million T cells fell, roughly linearly.

The V segment lost 2 bases and the J segment 1 base; nucleotides outside the gene matches: 6. Germline V lookup: CDR1 SGDLS, CDR2 YYNGEE. CDR3 length: 16 residues. As regards this clonotype: Its antigen is as yet unknown.

Each sample gave at least 6.5 million isolated PBMCs. The authors ran a second PCR of roughly 7 to 11 cycles using a sample-barcoded 5' primer and a J-beta primer mix. TCRdb recomputed calls from the 5' RACE reads with MiXCR, one row per CDR3 protein. The sample yields roughly 2 million distinct CDR3 sequences, 40% to 55% seen once. The specimen was blood. The TCR comes from a woman in her forties in good health. The V and J genes are TRBV9 and TRBJ2-5; 9 bases align to TRBD2. The CDR3 loop is CASSVSWTSAQETQYF. CDR3 in DNA: TGTGCCAGCAGCGTTTCTTGGACTAGCGCCCAAGAGACCCAGTACTTC.